This record concerns one TCR beta chain sequence. The antigen remains undetermined. Some clones are missing from TCRdb's copy, which holds only in-frame ones; the method was immunoSEQ multiplex PCR. Of around 980,000 clones in the sample, about four fifths were seen once. These data belong to a study of shared clonotypes between healthy human individuals. Study results and limitations: Among non-shared clonotypes, generation probabilities were lower than among those shared by all four donors. The donor pool, a small one, limited the genetic and exposure-history diversity represented.

V was clipped by 0 bases and J by 0 bases, with 8 bases between them. The CDR3 runs 15 residues. Per the germline V gene, CDR1 is MRHNA and CDR2 is SNTAGT. The rearrangement links TRBV6-4 to TRBJ1-2, with D perhaps TRBD1 (5 bases). The receptor was isolated from a man aged 18 to 29 in good health. Some clones in this sample may be carry-over from other donors' samples. Material: memory CD4+ T cells from PBMCs. The subset denotes: CD45RA-negative fraction. The CDR3, as DNA: TGTGCCAGCAGTGACTCGGGGGATTCTAACTATGGCTACACCTTC. It codes for CASSDSGDSNYGYTF.